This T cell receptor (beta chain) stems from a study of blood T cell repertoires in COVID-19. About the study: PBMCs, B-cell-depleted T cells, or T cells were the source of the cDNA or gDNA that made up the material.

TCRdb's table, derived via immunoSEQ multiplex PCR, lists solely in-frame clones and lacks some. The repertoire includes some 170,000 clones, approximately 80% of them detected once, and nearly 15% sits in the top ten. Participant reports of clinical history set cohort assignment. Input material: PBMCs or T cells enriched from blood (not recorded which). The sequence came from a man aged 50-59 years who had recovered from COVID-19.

CDR3 region: CASSNTGITYEQYF. DNA of the CDR3: TGTGCCAGTAGTAATACAGGGATTACCTACGAGCAGTACTTC. The chain joins TRBV19 to TRBJ2-7, with D maybe TRBD1 (6 bases). The germline V and J ends were trimmed by 4 bases and 2 bases, with 12 bases remaining between them. The CDR3 covers 14 residues. The V gene's germline CDR1 is LNHDA and CDR2 SQIVND (reference sequence). Combining the CDR3 with reference TRBV19 and TRBJ2-7 gives the whole variable domain DGGITQSPKYLFRKEGQNVTLSCEQNLNHDAMYWYRQDPGQGLRLIYYSQIVNDFQKGDIAEGYSVSREKKESFPLTVTSAQKNPTAFYLCASSNTGITYEQYFGPGTRLTVT.